The 15 T cell receptor beta chains in this list originate from one sample, sequenced in a study of graft-versus-host responses after intestinal transplantation. The antigens of these receptors remain unknown. Profiled with immunoSEQ multiplex PCR; TCRdb holds only in-frame clones, not every one. This table holds about 93,000 clones, roughly 93% found once. Sequencing was performed on unstimulated CD8+ T cells sorted from spleen or lymph node cells, taken before intestinal transplant. Receptors originate from a human donor who received an intestinal transplant.

The chain uses TRBV19 and TRBJ1-6, with a tentative D call TRBD1 (5 bases). Trimming shortened V by 4 bases and J by 0 bases, and 10 bases separated the two germline ends. This CDR3 is 16 amino acids long. CDR1 LNHDA and CDR2 SQIVND come from the germline V gene (reference sequence). CDR3 in DNA: TGTGCCAGTAGTAGTACAGGCAACTCCTATAATTCACCCCTCCACTTT. The encoded protein is CASSSTGNSYNSPLHF.

This chain links TRBV6-5 with TRBJ2-3; 7 bases fit TRBD1. V shed 4 bases, J shed 0 bases, and the junction held 7 bases outside the gene matches. The CDR3 contains 16 residues. Germline V gene data show CDR1 as MNHEY and CDR2 as SVGAGI. This chain's CDR3 is CASSLVGGPSTDTQYF. CDR3 sequence (DNA): TGTGCCAGCAGTTTGGTAGGGGGCCCTAGCACAGATACGCAGTATTTT.

This clone was recorded once. The sample holds other DNA sequences that translate to the same CDR3. The rearrangement joins TRBV20-1 to TRBJ2-1; D gene ambiguous. The CDR3 consists of 11 residues. With 6 bases removed from V and 3 bases from J, the gap between germline ends came to 6 bases. The germline gives CDR1 DFQATT, CDR2 SNEGSKA (reference sequence). The CDR3 bases are TGCAGTGCCCCGGTCTACAATGAGCAGTTCTTC. It encodes CSAPVYNEQFF.

The chain couples TRBV28 to TRBJ2-1; 11 bases line up with TRBD1. This CDR3 has 15 amino acids. Germline values: CDR1 MDHEN, CDR2 SYDVKM. Germline trimming cut 5 bases from V and 8 bases from J; bases unmatched to any gene: 8. CDR3 nucleotides: TGTGCCAGCAGTCCAGGGACAGGGGGAAGAGATGAGCAGTTCTTC. Protein product: CASSPGTGGRDEQFF. Drawing the rest from reference TRBV28 and TRBJ2-1, the complete variable domain is DVKVTQSSRYLVKRTGEKVFLECVQDMDHENMFWYRQDPGLGLRLIYFSYDVKMKEKGDIPEGYSVSREKKERFSLILESASTNQTSMYLCASSPGTGGRDEQFFGPGTRLTVL.

The chain has TRBV19 and TRBJ2-1; the match to TRBD2 covers 11 bases. This CDR3 is 16 amino acids long. With V trimmed by 5 bases and J by 3 bases, 6 bases remained unmatched. The germline V gene has CDR1 LNHDA and CDR2 SQIVND (reference sequence). DNA of the CDR3: TGTGCCAGTAGTCCAACTAGCGGGGGCCTCTACAATGAGCAGTTCTTC. This encodes CASSPTSGGLYNEQFF.

The chain uses TRBV11-3 and TRBJ1-1, with TRBD1 identical over 9 bases. Unmatched junction bases numbered 9, after V lost 5 bases and J lost 8 bases. The CDR3 consists of 14 residues. Per the germline V gene, CDR1 is SGHNT and CDR2 is YENEEA. CDR3 in amino acids: CASSPYTGTGEAFF. The CDR3 DNA sequence: TGTGCCAGCAGCCCCTATACCGGGACAGGGGAAGCTTTCTTT.

This chain connects TRBV13 to TRBJ1-2; 9 nucleotides match TRBD1. This CDR3 spans 13 amino acids. Germline values: CDR1 PRHDT, CDR2 FYEKMQ (reference sequence). V lost 5 bases to trimming and J lost 8 bases; unmatched junction nucleotides: 6. CDR3 loop: CASSPGTGWGYTF. For the CDR3, the DNA is TGTGCCAGCAGCCCCGGGACAGGGTGGGGCTACACCTTC.

This clone came up once. The chain carries TRBV10-2 and TRBJ2-3; 12 bases are shared with TRBD2. This CDR3 contains 16 residues. J was trimmed by 0 bases and V by 8 bases; bases with no gene match: 6. CDR1 is WSHSY, CDR2 SAAADI, per germline. This CDR3 reads CASGTLAGGSTDTQYF. The CDR3 coding sequence is TGCGCCAGCGGGACACTAGCGGGAGGAAGCACAGATACGCAGTATTTT.

The chain has TRBV6-5 and TRBJ2-7; tentatively, D is TRBD1 (6 bases). This CDR3 has 14 amino acids. Trimming removed 5 bases from V and 6 bases from J, with 17 bases in between. Per germline, CDR1 MNHEY and CDR2 SVGAGI. In DNA, the CDR3 is TGTGCCAGCAGTCTACAGGGAAAGGGGCTCGAGCAGTACTTC. This translates into CASSLQGKGLEQYF.

The chain links TRBV15 to TRBJ2-7; 7 bases map to TRBD2. After removal of 3 bases from V and 5 bases from J, the junction contained 7 bases not matched to a gene. Germline V gene data show CDR1 as LNHNV and CDR2 as YYDKDF (reference sequence). The CDR3 is 14 amino acids. CDR3 in DNA: TGTGCCACCAGCAGTACCGGGACTATTAACGAGCAGTACTTC. This encodes CATSSTGTINEQYF.

J is TRBJ2-3 and V is TRBV9, with a possible D match to TRBD1 (6 bases). Trimming took 3 bases from V and 5 from J, leaving 13 bases between them. The CDR3 covers 14 residues. Germline V gene lookup returns CDR1 SGDLS and CDR2 YYNGEE. The CDR3 region has the DNA TGTGCCAGCAGCGCAGACTGGGGGCTAGATACGCAGTATTTT. Its protein product is CASSADWGLDTQYF.

J is TRBJ2-1 and V is TRBV27, with a weak D call TRBD1 (6 bases). Trimming pared 8 bases from V and 6 bases from J, leaving 20 bases between. The CDR3 length is 15 residues. Germline V gene sequence: CDR1 MNHEY, CDR2 SMNVEV (reference sequence). The CDR3 DNA is TGTGCCAGCGGGGCAGGGGTTTCGGGCATCAATGAGCAGTTCTTC. This gives the protein CASGAGVSGINEQFF.

The chain recombines TRBV4-1 with TRBJ1-2; maybe TRBD1 (6 bases). The CDR3 runs 16 residues. Trimming removed 0 bases at V and 5 bases at J, with 16 bases between. Germline V gene sequence: CDR1 MGHRA, CDR2 YSYEKL. The CDR3 DNA reads as TGCGCCAGCAGCCAAGATCCAGGGGCAGGCGAATATGGCTACACCTTC. It encodes CASSQDPGAGEYGYTF.

This chain joins TRBV10-2 and TRBJ2-3; TRBD1 agrees at 7 bases. This CDR3 has 17 amino acids. V was clipped by 3 bases and J by 0 bases; unmatched bases: 9. The germline V gene encodes CDR1 WSHSY and CDR2 SAAADI. The CDR3 protein is CASSEFERGRSTDTQYF. The CDR3 region has the DNA TGCGCCAGCAGTGAATTTGAAAGGGGGCGGAGCACAGATACGCAGTATTTT.

The chain uses TRBV28 and TRBJ2-7, with TRBD2 identical over 10 bases. Trimming cost V 6 bases and J 6 bases; bases outside gene matches: 8. Germline loops: CDR1 MDHEN, CDR2 SYDVKM. This CDR3 has 14 residues. The CDR3 loop is CASSQRTSGGEQYF. The DNA for the CDR3 is TGTGCCAGCAGCCAAAGGACTAGCGGTGGCGAGCAGTACTTC.